These 4 T cell receptor beta chains came from one sample sequenced in a study of blood T cell repertoires in COVID-19. Sequencing was performed with immunoSEQ multiplex PCR; in TCRdb, only in-frame clones are kept and a portion is missing. The data show 210,000 or so clones, around 82% seen once. The sample consisted of PBMCs or T cells enriched from blood (not recorded which). The receptors were gathered from a woman between 45 and 60 years old who had been exposed to COVID-19.

The chain combines TRBV7-9 with TRBJ2-7, with 10 bases lining up with TRBD1. The CDR3 extends over 15 amino acids. Trimming at V came to 1 base and at J to 5 bases, leaving 5 bases not matched to a gene. The V gene's germline CDR1 is SEHNR and CDR2 FQNEAQ (reference sequence). The CDR3 loop is CASSLVGTGDDEQYF. CDR3 sequence (DNA): TGTGCCAGCAGCTTAGTCGGGACAGGGGACGACGAGCAGTACTTC.

The chain carries TRBV5-5 and TRBJ2-7, with a tentative D call TRBD1 (6 bases). From germline, CDR1 is SGHKS and CDR2 YYEKEE (reference sequence). V was shortened by 4 bases and J by 0 bases, with 17 bases between the two germline ends. The CDR3 totals 16 residues. CDR3 nucleotides: TGTGCCAGCAGCCGGGACAAACTATGGAACTCCTACGAGCAGTACTTC. It encodes CASSRDKLWNSYEQYF.

This clone was observed a handful of times. The chain is built from TRBV5-1 and TRBJ2-7, with 7 bases that match TRBD1. Trimming removed 4 bases from V and 1 base from J; junction bases left unmatched: 8. This CDR3 comprises 15 residues. The germline gives CDR1 SGHRS, CDR2 YFSETQ. The DNA of the CDR3 is TGCGCCAGCAGCCTAACAGGGGTGGGATCCTACGAGCAGTACTTC. Its translation is CASSLTGVGSYEQYF.

The rearrangement links TRBV2 to TRBJ1-4; 9 bases line up with TRBD1. This CDR3 region has 14 residues. Germline loops: CDR1 SNHLY, CDR2 FYNNEI. V lost 7 bases to trimming and J lost 10 bases; unmatched junction nucleotides: 10. In DNA form, the CDR3 reads TGTGCCAGCACTACCGGGACAGGGAAAACAAAACTGTTTTTT. Translation gives CASTTGTGKTKLFF.